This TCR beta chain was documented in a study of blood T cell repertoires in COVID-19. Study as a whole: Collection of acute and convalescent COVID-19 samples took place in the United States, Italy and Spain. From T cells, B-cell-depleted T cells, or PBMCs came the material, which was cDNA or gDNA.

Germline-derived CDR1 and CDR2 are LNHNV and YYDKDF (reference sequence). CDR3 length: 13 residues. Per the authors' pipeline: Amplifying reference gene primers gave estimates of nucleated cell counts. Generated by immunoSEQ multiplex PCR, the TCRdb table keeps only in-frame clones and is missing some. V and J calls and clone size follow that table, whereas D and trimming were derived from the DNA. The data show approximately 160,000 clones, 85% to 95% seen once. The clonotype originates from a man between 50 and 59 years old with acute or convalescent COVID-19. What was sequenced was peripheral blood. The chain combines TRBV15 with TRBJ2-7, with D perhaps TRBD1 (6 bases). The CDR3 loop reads CATSKTGSHEQYV. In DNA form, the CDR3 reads TGTGCCACCAGCAAGACAGGCTCCCACGAGCAGTACGTC.